Presented here are 20 T cell receptor beta chains from one specimen sequenced in a study of T-cell memory formation after mild COVID-19. In TCRdb, the 5' RACE reads were re-called with MiXCR into one record per CDR3 protein. The table has about 470,000 distinct CDR3 sequences, over 15% seen once. The sequencing sample was made of PBMCs or a T cell subset sorted from them (not recorded which). The receptors come from an adult woman who had mild COVID-19 (a few samples of this study predate the infection). Cell type and time point are not known.

This chain links TRBV4-3 with TRBJ2-5, with TRBD2 matching over 10 bases. V lost 2 bases, J lost 5 bases, and 11 bases stayed unmatched. In germline, CDR1 is LGHNA, CDR2 YSLEER. The CDR3 runs 17 residues. The CDR3 sequence is CASSQTTSSGGGETQYF. The CDR3, as DNA: TGCGCCAGCAGCCAAACCACTTCTAGCGGGGGAGGGGAGACCCAGTACTTC.

This clonotype was found a few times. The V call is TRBV5-6, the J call TRBJ2-7, with TRBD1 identical over 9 bases. J lost 0 bases, V lost 2 bases, and 9 bases had no gene match. The CDR3 is 17 amino acids. Germline CDR1 SGHDT, CDR2 YYEEEE. The CDR3 is CASSFGTGPYPSYEQYF. The DNA for the CDR3 is TGTGCCAGCAGCTTCGGGACAGGGCCTTATCCCTCCTACGAGCAGTACTTC.

This clonotype has a handful of counts. The chain couples TRBV18 to TRBJ2-3; the D gene is possibly TRBD2 (6 bases). With 8 bases removed from V and 2 bases from J, the gap between germline ends came to 11 bases. Germline CDR1 and CDR2: KGHSH and LQKENI. The CDR3 totals 13 residues. CDR3 DNA sequence: TGTGCCAGCCAACTAGCATACACAGATACGCAGTATTTT. Translating gives CASQLAYTDTQYF.

The V gene is TRBV4-3, the J gene TRBJ2-1; no clear D. From germline, CDR1 is LGHNA and CDR2 YSLEER. The length of the CDR3 is 16 residues. Trimming removed 1 base at V and 3 bases at J, with 13 bases between. The CDR3 reads CASSQGLGNFYNEQFF. Written as DNA, the CDR3 is TGCGCCAGCAGCCAAGGATTGGGGAACTTCTACAATGAGCAGTTCTTC.

The J gene is TRBJ2-6, the V gene TRBV4-3; 8 bases fit TRBD1. Germline CDR1 and CDR2: LGHNA and YSLEER. With 4 bases clipped from V and 3 bases from J, the junction kept 8 bases outside the gene matches. The CDR3 has 17 residues. The chain's CDR3 is CASSPNAGQGGANVLTF. CDR3 coding DNA: TGCGCCAGCAGCCCCAACGCCGGACAGGGTGGGGCCAACGTCCTGACTTTC.

This clonotype was counted between two and nine times. V and J are TRBV27 and TRBJ2-1; 9 bases agree with TRBD2. Germline trimming cut 6 bases from V and 6 bases from J; bases unmatched to any gene: 9. Germline V gene data show CDR1 as MNHEY and CDR2 as SMNVEV (reference sequence). There are 15 residues in the CDR3. The CDR3 is CASSNMGLASNEQFF. The CDR3 nucleotides are TGTGCCAGCAGCAATATGGGACTAGCTTCCAATGAGCAGTTCTTC.

The CDR3 nucleotides are TGTGCCAGCAGTTACACAGGCTCCAGGGGAAACACCATATATTTT. Translated: CASSYTGSRGNTIYF. This sequence joins TRBV6-6 and TRBJ1-3; D might be TRBD1 (5 bases). V was pared by 2 bases and J by 4 bases, with 12 bases between. Germline CDR1 is MNHNY and CDR2 is SVGAGI (reference sequence). The CDR3 extends over 15 amino acids.

This clonotype was found a few times. Written as DNA, the CDR3 is TGTGCCAGCAGTTACTCCCCCCGCTCCTACGAGCAGTACTTC. Protein sequence: CASSYSPRSYEQYF. The chain carries TRBV6-5 and TRBJ2-7, with D unresolved. The ends were cut back, 0 bases at V and 0 bases at J, with 6 bases in the middle. Germline assignment: CDR1 MNHEY and CDR2 SVGAGI. The CDR3 consists of 14 residues.

The V call is TRBV4-1, the J call TRBJ2-3, with D hard to call. CDR3 length: 15 residues. CDR1 and CDR2 (germline): MGHRA, YSYEKL. V was cut by 1 base and J by 1 base, with 9 bases left in between. This CDR3 reads CASSQGRSRTDTQYF. Written as DNA, the CDR3 is TGCGCCAGCAGCCAAGGACGGTCACGCACAGATACGCAGTATTTT.

This chain joins TRBV30 and TRBJ2-2, with TRBD1 identical over 7 bases. The trim removed 0 bases at V and 1 base at J, leaving 2 bases unmatched. Germline CDR1 GTSNPN, CDR2 SVGIG (reference sequence). The CDR3 has 15 residues. CDR3 bases: TGTGCCTGGAGTGTAGGGGGCGGGAACACCGGGGAGCTGTTTTTT. The encoded protein is CAWSVGGGNTGELFF.

The chain is built from TRBV20-1 and TRBJ2-1; no definite D call. Germline CDR1 reads DFQATT; CDR2 reads SNEGSKA (reference sequence). There are 14 residues in the CDR3. The V end lost 5 bases, the J end lost 5 bases, and 16 bases lay between the germline ends. The CDR3: CSAWGMAADNEQFF. CDR3 DNA sequence: TGCAGTGCTTGGGGAATGGCCGCAGACAATGAGCAGTTCTTC.

This chain connects TRBV30 to TRBJ2-1; 8 bases map to TRBD1. CDR1 and CDR2 (germline): GTSNPN, SVGIG (reference sequence). With 0 bases clipped from V and 6 bases from J, the junction kept 4 bases outside the gene matches. The CDR3 consists of 14 residues. CDR3 coding DNA: TGTGCCTGGAGTGTCGGGACAGGTCTCAATGAGCAGTTCTTC. Encoded protein: CAWSVGTGLNEQFF.

In this sample, this clonotype turned up many times. The CDR3 reads CASSLSTGGPRSYEQFF. CDR3 DNA: TGTGCCAGCAGCTTGTCAACGGGAGGGCCTCGTTCCTATGAGCAGTTCTTC. The chain recombines TRBV11-2 with TRBJ2-1; TRBD2 aligns across 8 bases. Germline CDR1 is SGHAT and CDR2 is FQNNGV. The CDR3 is 17 amino acids. With V trimmed by 3 bases and J by 8 bases, 15 bases remained unmatched.

The chain employs TRBV6-5 and TRBJ2-5; D possibly corresponds to TRBD2 (5 bases). From germline, CDR1 is MNHEY and CDR2 SVGAGI. The germline V and J ends were trimmed by 8 bases and 5 bases, with 18 bases remaining between them. The CDR3 is made up of 14 amino acids. CDR3 DNA sequence: TGTGCCAGCGTCTCAGCTTCGACGGGGGAGACCCAGTACTTC. It specifies CASVSASTGETQYF.

The chain employs TRBV5-4 and TRBJ1-1; TRBD1 is a possible D gene (6 bases). The CDR3 length is 14 residues. Trimming cost V 3 bases and J 5 bases, with 14 bases left between them. Germline CDR1 is SGHNT and CDR2 is YYREEE (reference sequence). In DNA form, the CDR3 reads TGTGCCAGCAGCTCTGGACAGCCGGGAACTGAAGCTTTCTTT. This sequence encodes CASSSGQPGTEAFF.

V is TRBV5-1 and J is TRBJ1-4; D remains unclear. The CDR3 length is 14 residues. The V end lost 2 bases, the J end lost 8 bases, and 13 bases lay between the germline ends. Germline V gives CDR1 SGHRS, CDR2 YFSETQ. The CDR3, as DNA: TGCGCCAGCAGCTTCGACCAGCCACAAGAAAAACTGTTTTTT. Its protein is CASSFDQPQEKLFF.

This clonotype was seen many times. The chain couples TRBV7-9 to TRBJ2-5; D tentatively reads TRBD1 or TRBD2 (5 bases each). The CDR3 sequence is 14 residues long. V gave up 6 bases and J gave up 1 base, with 12 bases separating them. Germline V lookup: CDR1 SEHNR, CDR2 FQNEAQ (reference sequence). CDR3 bases: TGTGCCAGCAGTAGAGGGACGGCCCAAGAGACCCAGTACTTC. Residues: CASSRGTAQETQYF. Together with reference TRBV7-9 and TRBJ2-5, the CDR3 gives the full variable domain: DTGVSQNPRHKITKRGQNVTFRCDPISEHNRLYWYRQTLGQGPEFLTYFQNEAQLEKSRLLSDRFSAERPKGSFSTLEIQRTEQGDSAMYLCASSRGTAQETQYFGPGTRLLVL.

This clonotype has a handful of counts. The rearrangement joins TRBV5-1 to TRBJ1-1; D gene ambiguous. Deletions cut 2 bases from V and 1 base from J, with 9 bases between. This CDR3 is built from 14 residues. Germline CDR1 reads SGHRS; CDR2 reads YFSETQ. In DNA form, the CDR3 reads TGCGCCAGCAGCTTTCAGGATCCGAACACTGAAGCTTTCTTT. Translated: CASSFQDPNTEAFF.

V and J are TRBV6-5 and TRBJ2-2; 7 nucleotides line up with TRBD1. Germline CDR1 MNHEY, CDR2 SVGAGI. The trim removed 4 bases at V and 4 bases at J, leaving 3 bases unmatched. This CDR3 is 14 amino acids long. In DNA form, the CDR3 reads TGTGCCAGCAGTTGGGACAGACCCACCGGGGAGCTGTTTTTT. Its protein is CASSWDRPTGELFF.

The chain combines TRBV5-1 with TRBJ1-2; 10 positions agree with TRBD1. Germline V CDR1 and CDR2: SGHRS, YFSETQ. This CDR3 contains 16 residues. With 0 bases clipped from V and 7 bases from J, the junction kept 9 bases outside the gene matches. This CDR3 reads CASSLEGTGASFGYTF. The DNA of the CDR3 is TGCGCCAGCAGCTTGGAGGGGACAGGGGCGTCGTTTGGCTACACCTTC.